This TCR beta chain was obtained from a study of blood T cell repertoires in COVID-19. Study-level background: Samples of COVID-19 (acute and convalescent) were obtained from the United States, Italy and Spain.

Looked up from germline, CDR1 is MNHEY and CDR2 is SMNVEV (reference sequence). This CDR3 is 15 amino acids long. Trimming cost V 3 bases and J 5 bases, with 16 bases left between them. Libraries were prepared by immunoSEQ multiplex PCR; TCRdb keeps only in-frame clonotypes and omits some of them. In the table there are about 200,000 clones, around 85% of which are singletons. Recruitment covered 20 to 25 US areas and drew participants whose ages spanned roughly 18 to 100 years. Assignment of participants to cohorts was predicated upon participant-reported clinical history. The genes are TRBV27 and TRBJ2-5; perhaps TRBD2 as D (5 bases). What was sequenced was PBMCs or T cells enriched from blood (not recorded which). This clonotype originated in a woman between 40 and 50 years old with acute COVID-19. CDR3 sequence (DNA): TGTGCCAGCAGTTTCGGGAACAGAGGGCTGGAGACCCAGTACTTC. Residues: CASSFGNRGLETQYF.